The clone carrying this TCR beta chain was counted many times. Its specificity is not known. This sample is part of a study of identical twins. One entry per CDR3 protein results from TCRdb running MiXCR on the 5' RACE reads. This sample yields 450,000 or so distinct CDR3 sequences, of which 24% are seen a single time; over 2.5% belongs to the top ten. CDR3 size: 13 residues. Germline CDR1 and CDR2: SGHRS and YFSETQ. V lost 0 bases and J lost 5, with 8 bases in between. General observations from the study: Findings depended on cross-sectional statistics rather than tracking the same donors.

No donor was unhealthy or non-Caucasian. These records were also assigned to another study, of T cells expressing NK-cell markers. This second report adds: From sorted CD3+CD56+NKG2C+, CD3+CD56+NKG2C- and CD3+CD56-NKG2C+ T cells came the TCR beta repertoires. Dominant NKG2C+ clonotypes in about six donors made up roughly 1.0-7.0% of CD8+ T cells.

The receptor comes from a woman aged 18-29 years in good health. Sequences were obtained from CD4+ T cells sorted from blood. The V gene is TRBV5-1, the J gene TRBJ1-1; D is unclear. The CDR3, as DNA: TGCGCCAGCAGCTTGGCGGGGTGGACTGAAGCTTTCTTT. Translation: CASSLAGWTEAFF.